These T cell receptor beta chains were read from a single sample in a study of blood T cell repertoires in COVID-19. Assay: immunoSEQ multiplex PCR; the TCRdb copy retains only in-frame clones and omits some. Among 400,000 or so clones, 70% to 90% were seen once, and the ten largest hold 0.7% to 0.85%. The specimen was peripheral blood. Source of these receptors: a man younger than 30 with COVID-19, enrolled during active disease. Each CDR3 is given with its conserved first and last residue. The order of the fields is J gene, V gene, clone size, D gene, CDR3 protein, CDR3 DNA. D genes are given only for firm matches. The size field is filled for only some rows; it gives once, few, many or a size class.

J gene: TRBJ2-1; V gene: TRBV29-1; clone size: -; D gene: TRBD1; CDR3 protein: CSVPGPSGGQFF; CDR3 DNA: TGCAGCGTTCCCGGGCCATCAGGGGGGCAGTTCTTC
J gene: TRBJ2-5; V gene: TRBV5-4; clone size: -; D gene: TRBD2; CDR3 protein: CASSPPGGLETQYF; CDR3 DNA: TGTGCCAGCAGCCCCCCGGGGGGGCTTGAGACCCAGTACTTC
J gene: TRBJ1-6; V gene: TRBV6-4; clone size: -; D gene: -; CDR3 protein: CASAEVARNSPLHF; CDR3 DNA: TGTGCCAGCGCAGAGGTTGCACGGAATTCACCCCTCCACTTT
J gene: TRBJ2-3; V gene: TRBV5-1; clone size: -; D gene: TRBD2; CDR3 protein: CASSPEGGGTDTQYF; CDR3 DNA: TGCGCCAGCAGCCCCGAGGGCGGGGGGACAGATACGCAGTATTTT
J gene: TRBJ2-3; V gene: TRBV5-1; clone size: -; D gene: TRBD2; CDR3 protein: CASSLGLAGTDTQYF; CDR3 DNA: TGCGCCAGCAGCTTGGGACTAGCTGGCACAGATACGCAGTATTTT
J gene: TRBJ1-4; V gene: TRBV7-9; clone size: -; D gene: TRBD1; CDR3 protein: CASSSGQGVSEKLFF; CDR3 DNA: TGTGCCAGCAGTTCCGGACAGGGGGTCTCTGAAAAACTGTTTTTT
J gene: TRBJ2-1; V gene: TRBV19; clone size: -; D gene: TRBD2; CDR3 protein: CASSTGTSGGNEQFF; CDR3 DNA: TGTGCCAGTAGTACCGGGACTAGCGGGGGGAATGAGCAGTTCTTC
J gene: TRBJ2-3; V gene: TRBV10-3; clone size: -; D gene: TRBD2; CDR3 protein: CAISPSPGLAGGPSDTQYF; CDR3 DNA: TGTGCCATCAGTCCCTCTCCGGGACTAGCGGGAGGGCCTTCAGATACGCAGTATTTT
J gene: TRBJ2-7; V gene: TRBV18; clone size: -; D gene: TRBD1; CDR3 protein: CASSPGQGVRDILYEQYF; CDR3 DNA: TGTGCCAGCTCACCGGGACAGGGGGTTCGGGACATTCTCTACGAGCAGTACTTC
J gene: TRBJ2-1; V gene: TRBV27; clone size: -; D gene: -; CDR3 protein: CASSFRLRGLLDEQFF; CDR3 DNA: TGTGCCAGCAGTTTTAGGCTTCGGGGACTGTTGGATGAGCAGTTCTTC
J gene: TRBJ1-5; V gene: TRBV27; clone size: -; D gene: -; CDR3 protein: CASGRGANNQPQHF; CDR3 DNA: TGTGCCAGCGGACGGGGGGCGAACAATCAGCCCCAGCATTTT
J gene: TRBJ2-7; V gene: TRBV6-5; clone size: -; D gene: -; CDR3 protein: CASSPTGSPSYEQYF; CDR3 DNA: TGTGCCAGCAGCCCGACAGGCTCCCCGTCCTACGAGCAGTACTTC
J gene: TRBJ1-6; V gene: TRBV19; clone size: few; D gene: TRBD1; CDR3 protein: CASSMGQGNNSPLHF; CDR3 DNA: TGTGCCAGTAGTATGGGACAGGGAAATAATTCACCCCTCCACTTT
J gene: TRBJ2-7; V gene: TRBV27; clone size: -; D gene: -; CDR3 protein: CASSRDRTYEQYF; CDR3 DNA: TGTGCCAGCAGCCGAGACAGAACCTACGAGCAGTACTTC
J gene: TRBJ1-3; V gene: TRBV11-2; clone size: -; D gene: -; CDR3 protein: CASSVRQGNTIYF; CDR3 DNA: TGTGCCAGCAGCGTCCGGCAGGGGAACACCATATATTTT
J gene: TRBJ1-2; V gene: TRBV5-1; clone size: -; D gene: TRBD1; CDR3 protein: CASSLRERQGNYGYTF; CDR3 DNA: TGCGCCAGCAGCTTACGTGAGAGACAGGGGAACTATGGCTACACCTTC
J gene: TRBJ2-3; V gene: TRBV6-1; clone size: few; D gene: TRBD1; CDR3 protein: CASSVPDRGGADTQYF; CDR3 DNA: TGTGCCAGCAGTGTTCCGGACAGGGGGGGTGCAGATACGCAGTATTTT
J gene: TRBJ2-7; V gene: TRBV19; clone size: -; D gene: TRBD2; CDR3 protein: CASSTSGTNYEQYF; CDR3 DNA: TGTGCCAGTAGTACGTCCGGGACTAATTACGAGCAGTACTTC
J gene: TRBJ2-7; V gene: TRBV7-2; clone size: -; D gene: TRBD2; CDR3 protein: CASSPQGLAPYEQYF; CDR3 DNA: TGTGCCAGCAGCCCCCAGGGACTAGCTCCCTACGAGCAGTACTTC
J gene: TRBJ2-7; V gene: TRBV6-5; clone size: -; D gene: TRBD1; CDR3 protein: CASIHTGGIYEQYF; CDR3 DNA: TGTGCCAGCATTCATACAGGGGGAATCTACGAGCAGTACTTC
J gene: TRBJ2-5; V gene: TRBV5-5; clone size: -; D gene: -; CDR3 protein: CASSLLGQRRETQYF; CDR3 DNA: TGTGCCAGCAGCTTGCTGGGGCAGCGAAGAGAGACCCAGTACTTC
J gene: TRBJ2-6; V gene: TRBV19; clone size: -; D gene: TRBD1; CDR3 protein: CASSIRTGAFPGANVLTF; CDR3 DNA: TGTGCCAGTAGTATTAGGACAGGGGCCTTCCCTGGGGCCAACGTCCTGACTTTC
J gene: TRBJ2-3; V gene: TRBV19; clone size: few; D gene: TRBD2; CDR3 protein: CASTRLASLTDTQYF; CDR3 DNA: TGTGCCAGTACCCGACTAGCCTCTCTTACAGATACGCAGTATTTT
J gene: TRBJ1-1; V gene: TRBV6-5; clone size: -; D gene: TRBD1; CDR3 protein: CASSDTGGLNTEAFF; CDR3 DNA: TGTGCCAGCAGCGACACAGGGGGGCTGAACACTGAAGCTTTCTTT
J gene: TRBJ1-4; V gene: TRBV5-1; clone size: once; D gene: TRBD1; CDR3 protein: CASSLGQGANEKLFF; CDR3 DNA: TGCGCCAGCAGCTTGGGACAGGGGGCTAATGAAAAACTGTTTTTT